Listed here are 27 T cell receptor beta chains from one sample, sequenced in a study of T cell changes during pregnancy in multiple sclerosis. Repertoires were generated with immunoSEQ multiplex PCR, while TCRdb's copy carries only in-frame clones and drops some. This sample has about 69,000 clones, with 90% to 95% found just once. This specimen was CD4+ T cells from peripheral blood mononuclear cells, taken in the third trimester of pregnancy. Source of these receptors: a female donor in good health, enrolled as a control in a pregnancy study.

This clone was seen a single time. V and J are TRBV29-1 and TRBJ2-7, with D maybe TRBD2 (5 bases). CDR3 length: 13 amino acids. CDR1 SQVTM and CDR2 ANQGSEA come from the germline V gene. Trimming took 4 bases from V and 2 from J, leaving 12 bases between them. CDR3 sequence reads: CSVARTGAYEQYF. CDR3 nucleotides: TGCAGCGTTGCTCGGACTGGAGCCTACGAGCAGTACTTC.

The chain combines TRBV9 with TRBJ2-5; 10 bases agree with TRBD2. Trimming removed 0 bases from V and 5 bases from J; junction bases left unmatched: 7. Germline V gene lookup returns CDR1 SGDLS and CDR2 YYNGEE. CDR3 length equals 16 residues. CDR3 sequence reads: CASSVGPAGGPETQYF. The CDR3 coding sequence is TGTGCCAGCAGCGTAGGTCCAGCGGGGGGGCCGGAGACCCAGTACTTC.

The chain links TRBV5-1 to TRBJ2-1, with 10 bases lining up with TRBD2. V was clipped by 0 bases and J by 6 bases; unmatched bases: 12. Germline loops: CDR1 SGHRS, CDR2 YFSETQ. This CDR3 is 18 amino acids long. In nucleotides, the CDR3 is TGCGCCAGCAGCTTGGCCCCAGTAGGAGCGGGGGGGGGCAATGAGCAGTTCTTC. Protein: CASSLAPVGAGGGNEQFF. The full variable domain, its missing parts supplied by reference TRBV5-1 and TRBJ2-1, is KAGVTQTPRYLIKTRGQQVTLSCSPISGHRSVSWYQQTPGQGLQFLFEYFSETQRNKGNFPGRFSGRQFSNSRSEMNVSTLELGDSALYLCASSLAPVGAGGGNEQFFGPGTRLTVL.

The V gene is TRBV30, the J gene TRBJ1-3, with D uncertain. Trimming shortened V by 7 bases and J by 0 bases, and 16 bases separated the two germline ends. From germline, CDR1 is GTSNPN and CDR2 SVGIG (reference sequence). The CDR3 extends over 15 amino acids. The CDR3 sequence: CAFAPNRDSGNTIYF. CDR3 DNA sequence: TGTGCCTTCGCTCCGAACAGAGACTCTGGAAACACCATATATTTT. Full variable domain (rest looked up from reference TRBV30 and TRBJ1-3): SQTIHQWPATLVQPVGSPLSLECTVEGTSNPNLYWYRQAAGRGLQLLFYSVGIGQISSEVPQNLSASRPQDRQFILSSKKLLLSDSGFYLCAFAPNRDSGNTIYFGEGSWLTVV.

V gene TRBV6-4 combines with J gene TRBJ1-1, with 9 bases that match TRBD1. From germline, CDR1 is MRHNA and CDR2 SNTAGT. The CDR3 totals 15 residues. Losses at the gene ends were 5 bases for V and 6 bases for J; bases not matched to a gene: 10. CDR3 DNA sequence: TGTGCCAGCAGTTGGACAGGGGCAACTATACCTGAAGCTTTCTTT. Translation gives CASSWTGATIPEAFF.

The chain has TRBV5-1 and TRBJ2-3; 8 bases map to TRBD2. The V gene's germline CDR1 is SGHRS and CDR2 YFSETQ. This CDR3 region has 17 residues. With 3 bases clipped from V and 0 bases from J, the junction kept 9 bases outside the gene matches. The CDR3 sequence is CASSSRSGGSSTDTQYF. CDR3 coding DNA: TGCGCCAGCAGCTCCCGGTCGGGGGGGTCTAGCACAGATACGCAGTATTTT. The entire variable domain, with the rest obtained from reference TRBV5-1 and TRBJ2-3, is as follows: KAGVTQTPRYLIKTRGQQVTLSCSPISGHRSVSWYQQTPGQGLQFLFEYFSETQRNKGNFPGRFSGRQFSNSRSEMNVSTLELGDSALYLCASSSRSGGSSTDTQYFGPGTRLTVL.

The V call is TRBV19, the J call TRBJ1-4; 7 positions agree with TRBD1. With 7 bases clipped from V and 3 bases from J, the junction kept 5 bases outside the gene matches. The CDR3 sequence is 14 residues long. Looked up from germline, CDR1 is LNHDA and CDR2 is SQIVND (reference sequence). DNA for the CDR3: TGTGCCAGTACCCCGGGACAGTCTAATGAAAAACTGTTTTTT. It is translated as CASTPGQSNEKLFF.

V gene TRBV7-2 combines with J gene TRBJ2-7, with D possibly matching TRBD2 (6 bases). V was pared by 1 base and J by 6 bases, with 10 bases between. Germline values: CDR1 SGHTA, CDR2 FQGNSA. CDR3 size: 13 residues. The CDR3 nucleotides are TGTGCCAGCAGCTTAGGCGGGCGGGGCGAGCAGTACTTC. As protein: CASSLGGRGEQYF.

The chain carries TRBV5-1 and TRBJ2-1; D is uncertain. The CDR3 totals 13 residues. Germline CDR1 reads SGHRS; CDR2 reads YFSETQ. V lost 0 bases and J lost 6, with 7 bases in between. The CDR3 bases are TGCGCCAGCAGCTTGGCGGGTCTCAATGAGCAGTTCTTC. This codes for CASSLAGLNEQFF.

The CDR3 sequence: CASSLARSGAWGYTF. Here the CDR3 DNA reads TGTGCCAGCAGCTTGGCCCGGAGTGGTGCTTGGGGCTACACCTTC. The genes are TRBV5-6 and TRBJ1-2; no clear D gene. CDR3 length equals 15 residues. V shed 0 bases and J shed 8 bases, with 17 bases lying between them. Germline CDR1 and CDR2: SGHDT and YYEEEE.

The chain recombines TRBV5-1 with TRBJ1-1, with a possible D match to TRBD1 (6 bases). The germline gives CDR1 SGHRS, CDR2 YFSETQ. V gave up 5 bases and J gave up 0 bases, with 17 bases separating them. The CDR3 loop spans 16 amino acids. The CDR3 protein is CASSLLQGGMNTEAFF. In DNA, the CDR3 is TGCGCCAGCAGTTTATTACAGGGTGGGATGAACACTGAAGCTTTCTTT. The variable domain in full, with the rest retrieved from reference TRBV5-1 and TRBJ1-1, is KAGVTQTPRYLIKTRGQQVTLSCSPISGHRSVSWYQQTPGQGLQFLFEYFSETQRNKGNFPGRFSGRQFSNSRSEMNVSTLELGDSALYLCASSLLQGGMNTEAFFGQGTRLTVV.

The V and J genes are TRBV7-2 and TRBJ1-6; TRBD1 might be the D (5 bases). Germline V gene sequence: CDR1 SGHTA, CDR2 FQGNSA. The CDR3 spans 15 residues. V was cut by 0 bases and J by 3 bases, with 6 bases left in between. CDR3 in amino acids: CASSLAGVYNSPLHF. CDR3 in DNA: TGTGCCAGCAGCTTAGCAGGGGTCTATAATTCACCCCTCCACTTT. The complete variable domain, with remaining parts taken from reference TRBV7-2 and TRBJ1-6, reads GAGVSQSPSNKVTEKGKDVELRCDPISGHTALYWYRQSLGQGLEFLIYFQGNSAPDKSGLPSDRFSAERTGGSVSTLTIQRTQQEDSAVYLCASSLAGVYNSPLHFGNGTRLTVT.

V is TRBV5-6 and J is TRBJ2-7; D uncertain. The V gene's germline CDR1 is SGHDT and CDR2 YYEEEE. The ends were cut back, 0 bases at V and 3 bases at J, with 10 bases in the middle. CDR3 size: 14 residues. The DNA for the CDR3 is TGTGCCAGCAGCTTGGGACAATCTGTCTACGAGCAGTACTTC. Translated, it gives CASSLGQSVYEQYF.

The J gene is TRBJ2-3, the V gene TRBV11-3; 9 nucleotides line up with TRBD1. The CDR3 is 14 amino acids. Germline lookup yields CDR1 SGHNT and CDR2 YENEEA. Unmatched junction bases numbered 3, after V lost 5 bases and J lost 3 bases. Written as DNA, the CDR3 is TGTGCCAGCAGCCCGACAGGGGGAACAGATACGCAGTATTTT. Its protein product is CASSPTGGTDTQYF.

This rearrangement joins TRBV7-9 to TRBJ2-5; TRBD2 might be the D (6 bases). This CDR3 spans 16 amino acids. V lost 1 base and J lost 0, with 12 bases in between. Per germline, CDR1 SEHNR and CDR2 FQNEAQ (reference sequence). The CDR3 bases are TGTGCCAGCAGCTTAGGGGACTTACCTTACCAAGAGACCCAGTACTTC. The encoded protein is CASSLGDLPYQETQYF.

The chain joins TRBV14 to TRBJ2-1; 9 nucleotides line up with TRBD2. The CDR3 contains 15 residues. Trimming removed 8 bases from V and 7 bases from J; junction bases left unmatched: 12. Looked up from germline, CDR1 is SGHDN and CDR2 is FVKESK. This CDR3 reads CASRGRGGRWNEQFF. The CDR3 DNA sequence: TGTGCCAGCCGTGGGCGGGGGGGCCGTTGGAATGAGCAGTTCTTC.

The V gene is TRBV5-1, the J gene TRBJ2-1; possibly TRBD1 for D (6 bases). This CDR3 spans 14 amino acids. Germline CDR1 SGHRS, CDR2 YFSETQ. V lost 6 bases to trimming and J lost 8 bases, with 18 bases between them. Here the CDR3 DNA reads TGCGCCAGCAAAAGGACAGCCCCCGGGCATGAGCAGTTCTTC. Encoded protein: CASKRTAPGHEQFF.

The rearrangement uses TRBV5-1 and TRBJ1-2, with D possibly being TRBD1 (6 bases). The CDR3 extends over 15 amino acids. The V gene's germline CDR1 is SGHRS and CDR2 YFSETQ. V lost 4 bases to trimming and J lost 8 bases, with 21 bases between them. The CDR3 region is CASSPGGGIYQGYTF. The CDR3 DNA reads as TGCGCCAGCAGCCCGGGCGGGGGCATCTATCAGGGCTACACCTTC.

This chain uses TRBV5-8 with TRBJ1-1; no reliable D call. Trimming left V 1 base short and J 11 bases short, with 9 bases between. The CDR3 contains 11 residues. From germline, CDR1 is SGHTS and CDR2 YDEGEE. The CDR3 loop reads CASSLTGGAFF. As DNA, the CDR3 is TGTGCCAGCAGCTTGACCGGAGGGGCTTTCTTT.

The chain links TRBV29-1 to TRBJ1-2; D not certain. V lost 7 bases and J lost 5, with 5 bases in between. The germline gives CDR1 SQVTM, CDR2 ANQGSEA. CDR3 length equals 9 residues. CDR3 loop: CSDEYGYTF. CDR3 bases: TGCAGCGACGAGTATGGCTACACCTTC.

The chain couples TRBV10-3 to TRBJ1-2, with D maybe TRBD1 (6 bases). The CDR3 has 13 residues. The germline gives CDR1 ENHRY, CDR2 SYGVKD. Trimming cost V 8 bases and J 2 bases, with 12 bases left between them. This chain's CDR3 is CAIQRGRNYGYTF. The CDR3 region has the DNA TGTGCCATCCAAAGGGGGAGAAACTATGGCTACACCTTC.

This sequence joins TRBV30 and TRBJ1-6; 11 nucleotides match TRBD1. CDR1 is GTSNPN, CDR2 SVGIG, per germline (reference sequence). J gave up 9 bases and V 2 bases, and 12 bases lay outside the gene matches. The CDR3 is 17 amino acids. CDR3 nucleotide sequence: TGTGCCTGGAGTTCGGGGACAGGGGGAATCAGTCTTTCACCCCTCCACTTT. This translates into CAWSSGTGGISLSPLHF. The whole variable domain, filled in from reference TRBV30 and TRBJ1-6, reads SQTIHQWPATLVQPVGSPLSLECTVEGTSNPNLYWYRQAAGRGLQLLFYSVGIGQISSEVPQNLSASRPQDRQFILSSKKLLLSDSGFYLCAWSSGTGGISLSPLHFGNGTRLTVT.

The V and J genes are TRBV19 and TRBJ1-1; D uncertain. CDR1 is LNHDA and CDR2 is SQIVND in the germline V gene (reference sequence). CDR3 size: 14 residues. V lost 3 bases, J lost 0 bases, and 8 bases lay in between. The CDR3 sequence: CASSIAGLNTEAFF. The CDR3 coding sequence is TGTGCCAGTAGTATTGCAGGTTTGAACACTGAAGCTTTCTTT.

The chain couples TRBV19 to TRBJ1-1, with D possibly being TRBD1 (5 bases). The V gene lost 3 bases and the J gene lost 5 bases, with 19 bases spanning the gap. The CDR3 runs to 16 residues. Germline lookup yields CDR1 LNHDA and CDR2 SQIVND (reference sequence). The CDR3 DNA sequence: TGTGCCAGTAGTATGGGTCGAGGCTCCCCAGGGACTGAAGCTTTCTTT. Amino acid sequence: CASSMGRGSPGTEAFF.

The CDR3 loop reads CASSLRGGGGYTF. DNA for the CDR3: TGTGCCAGCAGCTTAAGGGGAGGAGGTGGCTACACCTTC. The chain is built from TRBV7-3 and TRBJ1-2; D is unclear. The CDR3 has 13 amino acids. CDR1 and CDR2 from the germline V gene are SGHTA and FQGTGA. The germline V and J ends were trimmed by 1 base and 7 bases, with 10 bases remaining between them.

The chain couples TRBV7-9 to TRBJ2-7, with D maybe TRBD2 (6 bases). CDR1 and CDR2 (germline): SEHNR, FQNEAQ (reference sequence). The V gene lost 2 bases and the J gene lost 6 bases, with 11 bases spanning the gap. CDR3 length equals 13 residues. CDR3 bases: TGTGCCAGCAGCTTAAGAGGGGACTCCGAGCAGTACTTC. Its protein product is CASSLRGDSEQYF.

This clone was found a few times. This chain links TRBV30 with TRBJ1-1; unclear D gene. CDR3 length: 11 residues. CDR1 and CDR2 from the germline V gene are GTSNPN and SVGIG (reference sequence). The V end was cut by 8 bases, the J end by 0 bases, with 7 bases between. The CDR3, as DNA: TGTGCCGGCGGAATGAACACTGAAGCTTTCTTT. This sequence encodes CAGGMNTEAFF.